The present T cell receptor (beta chain) was sequenced within a study of T-cell reconstitution after alpha-beta-depleted transplantation in children. Study outcomes and limitations: Newly made T cells mostly supplied T-cell counts and diversity one year after transplant. There were reportedly several hundred expanded graft clones from which alpha-beta T cells came about two months after transplant. Surviving thymic progenitors and recipient T cells were the source of high TCRbeta diversity at day 60 in some patients.

This CDR3 is built from 16 residues. Germline V CDR1 and CDR2: SQVTM, ANQGSEA. The V segment lost 3 bases and the J segment 3 bases; nucleotides outside the gene matches: 11. TCRbeta library preparation incorporated unique molecular identifiers. TCRdb used MiXCR to reprocess the PCR reads, holding one entry per CDR3 protein. The profile shows 400,000 to 550,000 distinct CDR3 sequences, about 10% of them singletons. This clonotype was recorded many times. Its antigen remains unidentified. The chain carries TRBV29-1 and TRBJ2-7; TRBD2 matches 10 bases. The sequencing here drew on PBMCs, taken before TCRalphabeta/CD19-depleted stem cell transplant. The source is a child aged 2-15 years with inherited bone marrow failure, due to receive a stem cell transplant. CDR3 nucleotides: TGCAGCGTTGAGGCCAGCCTAGCGGGAGAGGGCTACGAGCAGTACTTC. Translating it yields CSVEASLAGEGYEQYF.